This T cell receptor beta chain is drawn from a study of metastatic and nonmetastatic thyroid tumors. V was trimmed by 4 bases and J by 5 bases, leaving 11 bases between them. From germline, CDR1 is SGHTA and CDR2 FQGNSA. CDR3 length: 14 residues. There were no patients who had received any treatment before thyroid surgery. TCRdb ran MiXCR on the PCR reads. Among about 15,000 clones listed, roughly 36% were seen once. The genes are TRBV7-2 and TRBJ2-2; D is undetermined. The sample comprised tumor tissue. The receptor was derived from a male donor with papillary thyroid cancer or a benign thyroid nodule (not recorded which). Some clones in this sample may be carry-over from other donors' samples. The CDR3 DNA reads TGTGCCAGCAGCTCAAGGGTCGGGACCGGGGAGCTGTTTTTT. As protein: CASSSRVGTGELFF.